The text below deals with one T cell receptor (beta chain). Its antigen is undetermined. PCR involved 60 Vbeta and 13 Jbeta primers. Clones were sequenced by immunoSEQ multiplex PCR, and TCRdb holds only the in-frame ones, with some missing. The table has 90,000 to 130,000 clones, roughly 73% seen once; the top ten hold 0.87%. The sample originates from a study of cytomegalovirus exposure and HLA in healthy donors. In the study overall: In terms of ancestry, the Caucasian-associated cluster contained roughly 80% of the approximately 430 genotyped donors. The study's findings and limits: Highly shared sequence variants in one cluster were likely a sequencing artifact. Three chains tied to CMV proved CMV antigen-specific in vitro. According to the study, around 160 TCR beta chains were cytomegalovirus-associated.

CDR3 length: 13 amino acids. In germline, CDR1 is LGHNA, CDR2 YSLEER. Trimming cost V 1 base and J 2 bases, with 5 bases left between them. Sequenced input: PBMCs. The sequence derives from a woman aged 30 to 39 in good health and CMV-seronegative. This chain uses TRBV4-3 with TRBJ1-2; D not certain. In DNA form, the CDR3 reads TGCGCCAGCAGCCAAGGGAGGAACTATGGCTACACCTTC. This sequence encodes CASSQGRNYGYTF.